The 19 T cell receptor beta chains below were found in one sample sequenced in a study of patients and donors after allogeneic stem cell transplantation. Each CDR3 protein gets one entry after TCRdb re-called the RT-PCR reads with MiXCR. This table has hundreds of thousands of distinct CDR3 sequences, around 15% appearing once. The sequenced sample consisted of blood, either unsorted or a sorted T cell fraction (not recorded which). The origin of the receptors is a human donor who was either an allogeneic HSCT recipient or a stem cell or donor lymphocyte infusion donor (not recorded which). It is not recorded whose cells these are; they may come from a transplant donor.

CDR3 coding DNA: TGTGCCAGCAGCCCCGGCCGCCGGACAGGCTACGAGCAGTACTTC. Amino acids: CASSPGRRTGYEQYF. This chain links TRBV9 with TRBJ2-7; 7 bases map to TRBD1. The CDR3 sequence is 15 residues long. The trim removed 4 bases at V and 3 bases at J, leaving 10 bases unmatched. CDR1 and CDR2 (germline): SGDLS, YYNGEE.

CDR3 in DNA: TGTGCCAGCAGCGAAAGGACAGGGGTTCAAGGCGAGCAGTACTTC. Protein: CASSERTGVQGEQYF. V is TRBV2 and J is TRBJ2-7; 9 bases line up with TRBD1. CDR3 length equals 15 residues. CDR1 is SNHLY and CDR2 is FYNNEI in the germline V gene. V gave up 6 bases and J gave up 6 bases; unmatched junction bases: 12.

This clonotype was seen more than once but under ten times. The CDR3: CASGWGTSETQETQYF. In nucleotides, the CDR3 is TGTGCTAGTGGTTGGGGGACTAGCGAGACCCAAGAGACCCAGTACTTC. V and J are TRBV12-5 and TRBJ2-5; TRBD2 aligns across 10 bases. The CDR3 consists of 16 residues. With V trimmed by 4 bases and J by 1 base, 6 bases remained unmatched. CDR1 LGHNT and CDR2 FRNRAP come from the germline V gene.

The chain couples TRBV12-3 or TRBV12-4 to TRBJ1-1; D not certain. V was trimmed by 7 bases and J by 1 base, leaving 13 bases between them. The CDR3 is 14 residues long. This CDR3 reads CASTPMGSNTEAFF. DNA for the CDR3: TGTGCCAGCACCCCGATGGGGTCGAACACTGAAGCTTTCTTT.

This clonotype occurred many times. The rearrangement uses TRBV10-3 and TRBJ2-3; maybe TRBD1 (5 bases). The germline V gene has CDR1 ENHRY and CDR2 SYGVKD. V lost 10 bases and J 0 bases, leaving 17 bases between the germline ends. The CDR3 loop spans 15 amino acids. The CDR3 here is CATRLDRVSTDTQYF. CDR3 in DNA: TGTGCCACCAGGCTTGACAGAGTCAGCACAGATACGCAGTATTTT.

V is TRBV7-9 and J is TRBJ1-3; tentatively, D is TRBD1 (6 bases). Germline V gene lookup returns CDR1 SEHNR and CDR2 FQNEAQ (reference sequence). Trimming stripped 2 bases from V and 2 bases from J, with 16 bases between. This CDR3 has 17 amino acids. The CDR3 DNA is TGTGCCAGCAGCTTAACCCGGACCGGACAGCCTGGAAACACCATATATTTT. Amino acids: CASSLTRTGQPGNTIYF.

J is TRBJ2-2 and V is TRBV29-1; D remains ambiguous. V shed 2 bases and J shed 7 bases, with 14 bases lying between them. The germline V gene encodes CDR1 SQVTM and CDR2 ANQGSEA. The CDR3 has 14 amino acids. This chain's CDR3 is CSVEHTPRDGELFF. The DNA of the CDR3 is TGCAGCGTTGAACATACCCCACGCGACGGGGAGCTGTTTTTT.

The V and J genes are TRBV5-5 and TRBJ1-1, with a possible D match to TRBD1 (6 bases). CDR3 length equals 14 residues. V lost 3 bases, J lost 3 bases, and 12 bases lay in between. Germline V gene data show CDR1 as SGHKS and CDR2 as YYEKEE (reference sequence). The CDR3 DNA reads TGTGCCAGCAGCTCCGGACAGTCCTACACTGAAGCTTTCTTT. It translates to CASSSGQSYTEAFF. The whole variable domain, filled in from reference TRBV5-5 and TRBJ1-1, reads DAGVTQSPTHLIKTRGQQVTLRCSPISGHKSVSWYQQVLGQGPQFIFQYYEKEERGRGNFPDRFSARQFPNYSSELNVNALLLGDSALYLCASSSGQSYTEAFFGQGTRLTVV.

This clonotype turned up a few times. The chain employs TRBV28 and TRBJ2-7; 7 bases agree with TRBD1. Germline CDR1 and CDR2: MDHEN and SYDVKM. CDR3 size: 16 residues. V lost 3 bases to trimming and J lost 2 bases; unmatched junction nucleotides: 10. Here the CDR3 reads CASSFLPDRLPYEQYF. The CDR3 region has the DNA TGTGCCAGCAGTTTTTTGCCGGACAGGTTGCCCTACGAGCAGTACTTC. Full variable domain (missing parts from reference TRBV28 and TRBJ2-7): DVKVTQSSRYLVKRTGEKVFLECVQDMDHENMFWYRQDPGLGLRLIYFSYDVKMKEKGDIPEGYSVSREKKERFSLILESASTNQTSMYLCASSFLPDRLPYEQYFGPGTRLTVT.

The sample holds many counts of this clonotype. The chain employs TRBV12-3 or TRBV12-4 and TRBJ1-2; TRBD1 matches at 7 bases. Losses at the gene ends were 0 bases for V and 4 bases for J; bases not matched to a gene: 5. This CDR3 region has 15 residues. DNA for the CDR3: TGTGCCAGCAGTTTAGCCTCCGGGACAGTCTATGGCTACACCTTC. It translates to CASSLASGTVYGYTF.

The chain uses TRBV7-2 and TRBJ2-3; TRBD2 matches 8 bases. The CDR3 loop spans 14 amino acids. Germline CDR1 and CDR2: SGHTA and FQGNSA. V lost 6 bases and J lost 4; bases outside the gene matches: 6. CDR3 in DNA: TGTGCCAGCAGAGCGCACGGGGGGGCAGATACGCAGTATTTT. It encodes CASRAHGGADTQYF. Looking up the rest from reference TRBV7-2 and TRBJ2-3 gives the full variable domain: GAGVSQSPSNKVTEKGKDVELRCDPISGHTALYWYRQSLGQGLEFLIYFQGNSAPDKSGLPSDRFSAERTGGSVSTLTIQRTQQEDSAVYLCASRAHGGADTQYFGPGTRLTVL.

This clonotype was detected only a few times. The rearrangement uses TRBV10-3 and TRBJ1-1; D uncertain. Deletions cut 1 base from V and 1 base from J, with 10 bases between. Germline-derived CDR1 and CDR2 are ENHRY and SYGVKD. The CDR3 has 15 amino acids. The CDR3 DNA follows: TGTGCCATCAGTGAGTACGGCGCGGGGAACACTGAAGCTTTCTTT. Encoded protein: CAISEYGAGNTEAFF.

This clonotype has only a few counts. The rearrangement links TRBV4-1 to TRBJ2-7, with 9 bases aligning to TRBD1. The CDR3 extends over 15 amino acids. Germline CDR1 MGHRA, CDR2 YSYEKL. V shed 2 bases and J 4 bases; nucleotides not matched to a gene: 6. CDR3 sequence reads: CASSQLQGAPYEQYF. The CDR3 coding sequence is TGCGCCAGCAGCCAATTACAGGGGGCCCCATACGAGCAGTACTTC.

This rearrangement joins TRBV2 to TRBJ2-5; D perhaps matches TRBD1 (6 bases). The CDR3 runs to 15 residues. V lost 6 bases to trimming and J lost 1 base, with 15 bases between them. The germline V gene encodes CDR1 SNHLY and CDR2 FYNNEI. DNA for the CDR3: TGTGCCAGCAGATTTACCGGGACAACCCAAGAGACCCAGTACTTC. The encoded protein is CASRFTGTTQETQYF.

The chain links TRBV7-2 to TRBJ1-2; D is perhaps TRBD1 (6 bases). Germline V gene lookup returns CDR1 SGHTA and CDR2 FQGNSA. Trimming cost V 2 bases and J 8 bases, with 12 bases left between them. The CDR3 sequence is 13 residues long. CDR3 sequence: CASSLRQVQGYTF. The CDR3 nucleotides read TGTGCCAGCAGCTTAAGACAGGTTCAAGGCTACACCTTC.

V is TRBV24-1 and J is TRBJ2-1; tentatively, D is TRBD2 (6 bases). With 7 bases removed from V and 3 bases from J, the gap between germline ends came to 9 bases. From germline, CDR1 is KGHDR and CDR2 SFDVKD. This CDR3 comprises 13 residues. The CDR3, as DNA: TGTGCCACCAGCGGGAGTCGCTACAATGAGCAGTTCTTC. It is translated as CATSGSRYNEQFF.

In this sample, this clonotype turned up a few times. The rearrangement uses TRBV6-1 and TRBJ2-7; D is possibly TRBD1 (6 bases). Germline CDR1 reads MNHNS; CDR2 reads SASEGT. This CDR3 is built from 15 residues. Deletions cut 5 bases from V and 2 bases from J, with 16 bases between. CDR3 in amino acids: CASSRRGGSPYEQYF. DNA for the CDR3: TGTGCCAGCAGTAGAAGAGGGGGTTCTCCCTACGAGCAGTACTTC.

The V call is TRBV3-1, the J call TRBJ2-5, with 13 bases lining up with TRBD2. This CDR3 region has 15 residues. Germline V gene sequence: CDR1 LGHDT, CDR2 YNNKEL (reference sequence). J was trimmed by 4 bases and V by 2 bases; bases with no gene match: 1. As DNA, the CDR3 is TGTGCCAGCAGCCAACGGACTAGCGGGAGAGAGACCCAGTACTTC. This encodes CASSQRTSGRETQYF.

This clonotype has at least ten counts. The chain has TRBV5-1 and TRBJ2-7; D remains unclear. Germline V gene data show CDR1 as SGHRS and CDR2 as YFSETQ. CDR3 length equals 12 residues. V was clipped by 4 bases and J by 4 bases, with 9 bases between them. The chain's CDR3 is CASSKGHYEQYF. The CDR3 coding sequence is TGCGCCAGCAGCAAGGGCCATTACGAGCAGTACTTC. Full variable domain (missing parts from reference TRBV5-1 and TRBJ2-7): KAGVTQTPRYLIKTRGQQVTLSCSPISGHRSVSWYQQTPGQGLQFLFEYFSETQRNKGNFPGRFSGRQFSNSRSEMNVSTLELGDSALYLCASSKGHYEQYFGPGTRLTVT.